A single sample gave rise to the 15 T cell receptor beta chains below, sequenced in a study of blood T cell repertoires in COVID-19. The repertoire was sequenced with immunoSEQ multiplex PCR; TCRdb's copy has only in-frame clones and lacks some. This table holds roughly 77,000 clones, 76% found once. The sample comprised peripheral blood. All receptors derive from a man between 60 and 75 years old with COVID-19, enrolled during active disease.

This sequence joins TRBV27 and TRBJ2-2; no clear D. The CDR3 is 13 amino acids. Germline V lookup: CDR1 MNHEY, CDR2 SMNVEV (reference sequence). V was clipped by 5 bases and J by 5 bases, with 9 bases between them. DNA of the CDR3: TGTGCCAGCAGTCATCGGGTAACCGGGGAGCTGTTTTTT. The encoded protein is CASSHRVTGELFF.

The rearrangement uses TRBV29-1 and TRBJ2-2, with 13 bases aligning to TRBD2. The CDR3 sequence is 15 residues long. With 4 bases clipped from V and 8 bases from J, the junction kept 7 bases outside the gene matches. Germline CDR1 and CDR2: SQVTM and ANQGSEA. The CDR3 protein is CSVGNRTSGRGELFF. The CDR3, as DNA: TGCAGCGTTGGTAATCGGACTAGCGGGAGAGGGGAGCTGTTTTTT.

This clone was seen only a few times. Written as DNA, the CDR3 is TGTGCCAGCAGTTACTTACAGGGCGGATCACCCCTCCACTTT. This gives the protein CASSYLQGGSPLHF. V is TRBV6-5 and J is TRBJ1-6, with a tentative D call TRBD1 (6 bases). Germline CDR1 MNHEY, CDR2 SVGAGI. CDR3 length equals 14 residues. The germline V and J ends were trimmed by 1 base and 10 bases, with 11 bases remaining between them.

The rearrangement joins TRBV5-6 to TRBJ2-7; tentative D call: TRBD1 (6 bases). Germline CDR1 SGHDT, CDR2 YYEEEE. The ends were cut back, 4 bases at V and 4 bases at J, with 15 bases in the middle. The CDR3 extends over 14 amino acids. As DNA, the CDR3 is TGTGCCAGCAGCCCACTACCAGGGGAATACGAGCAGTACTTC. It encodes CASSPLPGEYEQYF.

The chain couples TRBV5-1 to TRBJ2-7; tentative D call: TRBD1 (5 bases). The ends were cut back, 1 base at V and 4 bases at J, with 12 bases in the middle. Germline values: CDR1 SGHRS, CDR2 YFSETQ. CDR3 length: 14 amino acids. The CDR3 DNA reads TGCGCCAGCAGCTTGTGGGCAGGGTCGTACGAGCAGTACTTC. Translation gives CASSLWAGSYEQYF. Filled out from reference TRBV5-1 and TRBJ2-7, the complete variable domain reads KAGVTQTPRYLIKTRGQQVTLSCSPISGHRSVSWYQQTPGQGLQFLFEYFSETQRNKGNFPGRFSGRQFSNSRSEMNVSTLELGDSALYLCASSLWAGSYEQYFGPGTRLTVT.

The chain employs TRBV5-1 and TRBJ2-7; TRBD2 matches at 8 bases. After removal of 0 bases from V and 7 bases from J, the junction contained 6 bases not matched to a gene. Germline lookup yields CDR1 SGHRS and CDR2 YFSETQ. The CDR3 sequence is 14 residues long. In DNA form, the CDR3 reads TGCGCCAGCAGCTTGGAGGGACTAGTTGGGGAGCAGTACTTC. It translates to CASSLEGLVGEQYF.

This rearrangement joins TRBV12-2 to TRBJ1-2; the tabulated D call, TRBD1, remains unverified against the DNA. TRBV12-2 is tagged as a pseudogene. The CDR3 length is 14 residues. In DNA, the CDR3 is TGTGCAAGTCGCTTAGCGACAGCTAACTATGGCTACACCTTC. Its translation is CASRLATANYGYTF.

This clone was detected only once. The V call is TRBV20-1, the J call TRBJ1-4; D remains unclear. The CDR3 length is 14 residues. The V gene lost 3 bases and the J gene lost 7 bases, with 15 bases spanning the gap. The germline gives CDR1 DFQATT, CDR2 SNEGSKA (reference sequence). This chain's CDR3 is CSASRARRAEKLFF. The CDR3 DNA reads as TGCAGTGCTAGTAGGGCCCGGAGGGCTGAAAAACTGTTTTTT.

V usage is TRBV2 and J usage is TRBJ1-2; TRBD1 might be the D (5 bases). Germline CDR1 reads SNHLY; CDR2 reads FYNNEI. V lost 7 bases to trimming and J lost 4 bases, with 13 bases between them. The CDR3 has 13 amino acids. CDR3 sequence reads: CASTPQGTYGYTF. The CDR3 bases are TGTGCCAGCACCCCTCAGGGAACCTATGGCTACACCTTC.

The V call is TRBV30, the J call TRBJ1-6; D ambiguous. This CDR3 comprises 13 residues. In germline, CDR1 is GTSNPN, CDR2 SVGIG (reference sequence). Trimming stripped 0 bases from V and 10 bases from J, with 10 bases between. The CDR3 nucleotides read TGTGCCTGGAGTGTGGCGGCCCCATCACCCCTCCACTTT. Residues: CAWSVAAPSPLHF.

The table lists this clone with a few counts. The genes are TRBV10-2 and TRBJ1-2; TRBD1 aligns across 7 bases. The CDR3 contains 12 residues. The J segment lost 8 bases and the V segment lost 3 bases, leaving 3 bases of the junction unmatched. Germline V lookup: CDR1 WSHSY, CDR2 SAAADI. The CDR3, as DNA: TGCGCCAGCAGTGAAGCAGGGGGAGGCTACACCTTC. This sequence encodes CASSEAGGGYTF.

This clone turned up a few times. The chain has TRBV12-5 and TRBJ2-7; 7 positions match TRBD2. CDR3 length: 14 amino acids. J was trimmed by 2 bases and V by 6 bases; bases with no gene match: 7. Germline CDR1 is LGHNT and CDR2 is FRNRAP. This chain's CDR3 is CASGPRTSTYEQYF. The CDR3 DNA sequence: TGTGCTAGTGGACCCAGGACTAGTACCTACGAGCAGTACTTC.

This sequence joins TRBV2 and TRBJ2-1, with TRBD2 matching over 9 bases. CDR3 size: 15 residues. The junction had 8 bases not matched to a gene; V was cut back by 6 bases and J by 5 bases. Germline V gene lookup returns CDR1 SNHLY and CDR2 FYNNEI. The chain's CDR3 is CASRKTSGTHNEQFF. Here the CDR3 DNA reads TGTGCCAGCAGGAAGACTAGCGGCACTCACAATGAGCAGTTCTTC. Based on the CDR3 plus reference TRBV2 and TRBJ2-1, the full variable domain is EPEVTQTPSHQVTQMGQEVILRCVPISNHLYFYWYRQILGQKVEFLVSFYNNEISEKSEIFDDQFSVERPDGSNFTLKIRSTKLEDSAMYFCASRKTSGTHNEQFFGPGTRLTVL.

V gene TRBV18 combines with J gene TRBJ2-3; 8 bases align to TRBD2. Germline CDR1 KGHSH, CDR2 LQKENI. V was pared by 3 bases and J by 6 bases, with 14 bases of the junction left unmatched. This CDR3 has 17 amino acids. The CDR3 sequence: CASSPPLAELVWDTQYF. In nucleotides, the CDR3 is TGTGCCAGCTCACCGCCACTAGCGGAGCTTGTATGGGATACGCAGTATTTT.

The chain uses TRBV29-1 and TRBJ2-3; 8 nucleotides match TRBD2. This CDR3 has 15 amino acids. Germline V gene lookup returns CDR1 SQVTM and CDR2 ANQGSEA. J was trimmed by 0 bases and V by 6 bases; bases with no gene match: 8. The CDR3 spells CSVSMSGGSTDTQYF. The CDR3 bases are TGCAGCGTCTCTATGAGCGGGGGTAGCACAGATACGCAGTATTTT.